The 25 T cell receptor beta chains in this list originate from one sample, sequenced in a study of patients and donors after allogeneic stem cell transplantation. Using its own MiXCR run on the RT-PCR reads, TCRdb lists one record per CDR3 protein. Of approximately 170,000 distinct CDR3 sequences listed, approximately 30% are singletons. The specimen was blood, either unsorted or a sorted T cell fraction (not recorded which). These TCRs come from a human donor who was either an allogeneic HSCT recipient or a stem cell or donor lymphocyte infusion donor (not recorded which). It is not recorded whose cells these are; they may come from a transplant donor.

The chain links TRBV12-3 or TRBV12-4 to TRBJ2-5, with D tentatively TRBD2 (6 bases). The CDR3 spans 15 residues. V was shortened by 5 bases and J by 2 bases, with 15 bases between the two germline ends. The CDR3 loop is CASSPEGGGQETQYF. CDR3 nucleotide sequence: TGTGCCAGCAGTCCGGAGGGTGGTGGGCAAGAGACCCAGTACTTC.

Ten or more counts support this clonotype. This chain connects TRBV20-1 to TRBJ1-5; D unclear. This CDR3 comprises 15 residues. Trimming took 5 bases from V and 0 from J, leaving 14 bases between them. Per germline, CDR1 DFQATT and CDR2 SNEGSKA (reference sequence). CDR3: CSARISGYSNQPQHF. CDR3 nucleotide sequence: TGCAGTGCTCGGATCTCGGGCTATAGCAATCAGCCCCAGCATTTT.

The chain uses TRBV6-6 and TRBJ2-1; 10 nucleotides agree with TRBD2. Per the germline V gene, CDR1 is MNHNY and CDR2 is SVGAGI (reference sequence). The length of the CDR3 is 16 residues. Trimming at V came to 6 bases and at J to 3 bases, leaving 8 bases not matched to a gene. The CDR3, as DNA: TGTGCCAGCAGGGATTCTAGCGGGAGTGTCTACAATGAGCAGTTCTTC. It codes for CASRDSSGSVYNEQFF.

The rearrangement uses TRBV20-1 and TRBJ1-5; D is perhaps TRBD1 (5 bases). This CDR3 contains 14 residues. Per germline, CDR1 DFQATT and CDR2 SNEGSKA (reference sequence). Trimming pared 3 bases from V and 1 base from J, leaving 10 bases between. For the CDR3, the DNA is TGCAGTGCTAGTAGGGGACGGAGCAATCAGCCCCAGCATTTT. It codes for CSASRGRSNQPQHF.

The gene calls are TRBV6-5 and TRBJ1-5; D uncertain. Trimming cost V 4 bases and J 4 bases, with 11 bases left between them. The CDR3 sequence is 14 residues long. Germline lookup yields CDR1 MNHEY and CDR2 SVGAGI. The chain's CDR3 is CASSLKPQNQPQHF. CDR3 coding DNA: TGTGCCAGCAGTTTGAAGCCACAGAATCAGCCCCAGCATTTT.

CDR3 DNA sequence: TGTGCCAGCAGTTTAGCGGGAGACTCCTACGAGCAGTACTTC. Translated: CASSLAGDSYEQYF. V usage is TRBV28 and J usage is TRBJ2-7, with 7 bases that match TRBD2. CDR3 length: 14 amino acids. V was clipped by 2 bases and J by 0 bases; unmatched bases: 1. Germline assignment: CDR1 MDHEN and CDR2 SYDVKM.

The rearrangement uses TRBV10-3 and TRBJ1-5, with 7 nucleotides matching TRBD1. V trimming: 10 bases; J trimming: 2 bases; junction bases outside the gene matches: 8. The CDR3 is 14 amino acids. Germline lookup yields CDR1 ENHRY and CDR2 SYGVKD. CDR3 amino acids: CATRTGSGNQPQHF. Here the CDR3 DNA reads TGTGCCACCCGGACAGGTTCAGGCAATCAGCCCCAGCATTTT.

As concerns this clonotype: Without the conserved terminal phenylalanine or tryptophan, this CDR3 likely stems from a read error. The chain employs TRBV25-1 and TRBJ2-5; 12 bases fit TRBD1. In germline, CDR1 is MGHDK, CDR2 SYGVNS. The CDR3 extends over 15 amino acids. V shed 3 bases and J 4 bases; nucleotides not matched to a gene: 3. The CDR3 DNA is TGTGCCAGCAGTGAGCCGGGACAGGGGGCAGAGACCCAGTACTCC. It yields the protein CASSEPGQGAETQYS.

This chain joins TRBV20-1 and TRBJ2-3; 9 bases align to TRBD2. This CDR3 region has 14 residues. Germline loops: CDR1 DFQATT, CDR2 SNEGSKA (reference sequence). The V gene end was trimmed by 6 bases and the J gene end by 2 bases; junction bases not matched to a gene: 6. CDR3 amino acids: CSAWTSAHTDTQYF. DNA for the CDR3: TGCAGTGCGTGGACTAGCGCCCACACAGATACGCAGTATTTT.

This clonotype occurred a few times. The chain couples TRBV10-3 to TRBJ2-1; 12 nucleotides match TRBD2. There are 16 residues in the CDR3. From germline, CDR1 is ENHRY and CDR2 SYGVKD. The trim removed 4 bases at V and 1 base at J, leaving 2 bases unmatched. CDR3 in amino acids: CAISGLAGASYNEQFF. CDR3 DNA sequence: TGTGCCATCAGTGGACTAGCGGGAGCGTCCTACAATGAGCAGTTCTTC.

The J gene is TRBJ2-7, the V gene TRBV4-2; no firm D call. CDR3 length: 11 residues. The germline V gene has CDR1 LGHNA and CDR2 YNFKEQ. Trimming stripped 1 base from V and 5 bases from J, with 3 bases between. CDR3 nucleotide sequence: TGTGCCAGCAGCCAAGCTAACGAGCAGTACTTC. Encoded protein: CASSQANEQYF.

The CDR3, as DNA: TGTGCCAGTAGTATATTCCGGGTAGCTAACTATGGCTACACCTTC. Translation gives CASSIFRVANYGYTF. This chain connects TRBV19 to TRBJ1-2; D remains ambiguous. From germline, CDR1 is LNHDA and CDR2 SQIVND (reference sequence). Trimming left V 2 bases short and J 0 bases short, with 10 bases between. There are 15 residues in the CDR3.

Of note for this clonotype: Likely a read error: the CDR3 ends without its conserved phenylalanine or tryptophan. V is TRBV3-1 and J is TRBJ1-3, with D unresolved. Trimming took off 1 base at V and 0 bases at J, with 13 bases between the two ends. Germline V gene lookup returns CDR1 LGHDT and CDR2 YNNKEL (reference sequence). The CDR3 contains 17 residues. This CDR3 reads CASSQGGPPASGNTIYL. In DNA, the CDR3 is TGTGCCAGCAGCCAAGGCGGTCCCCCGGCCTCTGGAAACACCATATATTTG.

V and J are TRBV9 and TRBJ2-4, with a tentative D call TRBD2 (6 bases). V was shortened by 0 bases and J by 6 bases, with 13 bases between the two germline ends. The CDR3 runs to 15 residues. Germline V gene sequence: CDR1 SGDLS, CDR2 YYNGEE. The CDR3 loop reads CASSVAPSAGNIQYF. CDR3 nucleotides: TGTGCCAGCAGCGTAGCGCCTAGCGCAGGAAACATTCAGTACTTC.

The chain couples TRBV7-2 to TRBJ1-5, with D possibly being TRBD1 (5 bases). The germline CDR1 and CDR2 sequences are SGHTA and FQGNSA. V lost 1 base, J lost 9 bases, and 13 bases lay in between. The CDR3 consists of 14 residues. In DNA form, the CDR3 reads TGTGCCAGCAGCTTAGAGGCAGGGTTCCGGCCCCAGCATTTT. Translating gives CASSLEAGFRPQHF.

The chain recombines TRBV6-5 with TRBJ2-1; D gene ambiguous. The CDR3 covers 16 residues. V was trimmed by 0 bases and J by 3 bases, leaving 12 bases between them. Germline loops: CDR1 MNHEY, CDR2 SVGAGI. CDR3 DNA: TGTGCCAGCAGTTACTCGGATTACGGCTACTACAATGAGCAGTTCTTC. This gives the protein CASSYSDYGYYNEQFF.

The genes are TRBV12-5 and TRBJ2-1; D is unclear. Germline V gives CDR1 LGHNT, CDR2 FRNRAP. V was pared by 3 bases and J by 2 bases, with 8 bases between. This CDR3 region has 14 residues. CDR3 sequence reads: CASGFEGAYNEQFF. The CDR3 DNA is TGTGCTAGTGGTTTTGAAGGAGCCTACAATGAGCAGTTCTTC.

The gene calls are TRBV5-1 and TRBJ2-7; no clear D. Between the trimmed V and J ends, which lost 0 bases and 1 base, there was a span of 8 bases. CDR3 length equals 14 residues. In germline, CDR1 is SGHRS, CDR2 YFSETQ. As DNA, the CDR3 is TGCGCCAGCAGCTTGGAGAAGAGGTCCTACGAGCAGTACTTC. Translated, it gives CASSLEKRSYEQYF.

The V gene is TRBV28, the J gene TRBJ1-1; possible D gene TRBD1, 6 bases. CDR3 length: 16 amino acids. Germline CDR1 and CDR2: MDHEN and SYDVKM. CDR3 amino acids: CPSPGTKREGNTEAFF. In DNA, the CDR3 is TGTCCTTCTCCCGGGACAAAAAGAGAGGGAAACACTGAAGCTTTCTTT.

The gene calls are TRBV20-1 and TRBJ2-1; TRBD2 matches 7 bases. With 3 bases clipped from V and 3 bases from J, the junction kept 5 bases outside the gene matches. The germline V gene encodes CDR1 DFQATT and CDR2 SNEGSKA (reference sequence). The CDR3 consists of 14 residues. The CDR3 DNA reads as TGCAGTGCTAGGGGCCCTAGCGGCTACAATGAGCAGTTCTTC. This encodes CSARGPSGYNEQFF.

The chain recombines TRBV7-9 with TRBJ1-1; D unresolved. Germline CDR1 and CDR2: SEHNR and FQNEAQ (reference sequence). V was pared by 4 bases and J by 1 base, with 13 bases between. CDR3 length equals 15 residues. CDR3 DNA sequence: TGTGCCAGCAGCTCCCCGGACCCTCCGAACACTGAAGCTTTCTTT. Translation gives CASSSPDPPNTEAFF.

The gene calls are TRBV19 and TRBJ1-5; no clear D. The CDR3 runs 15 residues. The germline gives CDR1 LNHDA, CDR2 SQIVND (reference sequence). V lost 2 bases to trimming and J lost 0 bases, with 8 bases between them. The chain's CDR3 is CASSISQVSNQPQHF. CDR3 bases: TGTGCCAGTAGTATAAGCCAGGTTAGCAATCAGCCCCAGCATTTT.

This clonotype was counted many times. The chain has TRBV6-5 and TRBJ1-4; tentative D call: TRBD1 (6 bases). Trimming stripped 5 bases from V and 7 bases from J, with 14 bases between. CDR1 and CDR2 (germline): MNHEY, SVGAGI. The CDR3 extends over 14 amino acids. CDR3 in amino acids: CASSPTGLREKLFF. The CDR3 bases are TGTGCCAGCAGTCCGACAGGACTCCGTGAAAAACTGTTTTTT.

The V gene is TRBV6-5, the J gene TRBJ1-2, with TRBD1 matching 9 bases. CDR3 length: 12 amino acids. V lost 8 bases, J lost 4 bases, and 2 bases stayed unmatched. The germline CDR1 and CDR2 sequences are MNHEY and SVGAGI. The CDR3: CASSTGGYGYTF. The CDR3 coding sequence is TGTGCCAGCTCGACAGGGGGCTATGGCTACACCTTC.

The chain uses TRBV7-9 and TRBJ1-5; a weak D match, TRBD1 (6 bases). Per germline, CDR1 SEHNR and CDR2 FQNEAQ (reference sequence). This CDR3 spans 14 amino acids. Trimming took 1 base from V and 5 from J, leaving 9 bases between them. CDR3: CASSLGTADQPQHF. CDR3 DNA: TGTGCCAGCAGCTTAGGGACAGCCGATCAGCCCCAGCATTTT. Full variable domain (rest looked up from reference TRBV7-9 and TRBJ1-5): DTGVSQNPRHKITKRGQNVTFRCDPISEHNRLYWYRQTLGQGPEFLTYFQNEAQLEKSRLLSDRFSAERPKGSFSTLEIQRTEQGDSAMYLCASSLGTADQPQHFGDGTRLSIL.